The subject of this entry is one TCR beta chain. Its antigen is unknown. The data were taken from a study of cytomegalovirus exposure and HLA in healthy donors. Whole-study context: From HLA-typed donors, an early data release held roughly 89 million unique TCRs. Study-level findings and limits: Accurate predictions that matched the HLA-A and HLA-B alleles of most subjects were reportedly made from TCR beta sequences.

Germline V gene lookup returns CDR1 MDHEN and CDR2 SYDVKM. The length of the CDR3 is 15 residues. J lost 0 bases, V lost 6 bases, and 6 bases had no gene match. The PCR contained 60 Vbeta and 13 Jbeta primers. Using immunoSEQ multiplex PCR, the repertoire was profiled, and TCRdb retains in-frame clones only, with some absent. Of roughly 150,000 clones listed, roughly three quarters are singletons. The TCR sequence derives from a young man in good health and CMV-seronegative. The chain combines TRBV28 with TRBJ2-7, with TRBD1 matching 9 bases. The sample was PBMCs. CDR3 sequence: CASRPGTGSSYEQYF. The DNA of the CDR3 is TGTGCCAGCAGACCGGGGACAGGGAGCTCCTACGAGCAGTACTTC.